A selection of T cell receptor beta chains follows, all from one sample in a study of CD8+ T cells in alopecia areata. Produced via immunoSEQ multiplex PCR; TCRdb's table is partial and in-frame only. Of 170,000 or so clones listed, about three fifths are singletons. The sample consisted of CD8+ T cells sorted from blood, taken at week 24, from a patient treated with tofacitinib. The receptors shown here come from a human donor with alopecia areata. The CDR3 runs from the conserved cysteine through the conserved F or W. The D gene is left open where the match is weak. Expanded clones are given a class, and other clones once, few, many or no size at all.

cdr3_aa cdr3_nt v_call d_call j_call clone_size
CASSQVIGNTEAFF TGCGCCAGCAGCCAAGTTATCGGGAACACTGAAGCTTTCTTT TRBV4-1 . TRBJ1-1 .
CAWSDSDFPTDTQYF TGTGCCTGGAGTGATAGTGATTTCCCCACAGATACGCAGTATTTT TRBV30 . TRBJ2-3 .
CASSVDNEQFF TGTGCCAGCAGCGTCGACAATGAGCAGTTCTTC TRBV9 . TRBJ2-1 .
CASRNPGGTDYGYTF TGTGCCAGCAGGAATCCAGGGGGCACAGACTATGGCTACACCTTC TRBV27 TRBD1 TRBJ1-2 .
CASSSGTGGLGGYTF TGTGCCAGCAGCTCCGGGACAGGGGGCCTTGGGGGCTACACCTTC TRBV6-5 TRBD1 TRBJ1-2 .
CASSLSRGGYGYTF TGCGCCAGCAGCTTGTCGAGGGGCGGCTATGGCTACACCTTC TRBV5-1 . TRBJ1-2 .
CASRHISGDQETQYF TGCGCCAGCAGACATATTAGCGGGGACCAAGAGACCCAGTACTTC TRBV5-1 TRBD2 TRBJ2-5 .
CASSLGSGPETQYF TGTGCCAGCAGCTTAGGATCAGGGCCAGAGACCCAGTACTTC TRBV11-2 . TRBJ2-5 .
CASSLALAGARSSYNEQFF TGCGCCAGCAGCTTGGCGTTAGCGGGGGCCCGGAGCTCCTACAATGAGCAGTTCTTC TRBV5-1 TRBD2 TRBJ2-1 .
CASRGGGGAYNEQFF TGTGCCAGCAGGGGCGGCGGGGGGGCCTACAATGAGCAGTTCTTC TRBV27 TRBD2 TRBJ2-1 .
CASSLGLSDEQYF TGTGCCAGCAGTTTGGGACTCTCCGACGAGCAGTACTTC TRBV6-6 . TRBJ2-7 .
CSVDPGQGHGYTF TGCAGCGTTGACCCCGGACAGGGACATGGCTACACCTTC TRBV29-1 TRBD1 TRBJ1-2 .
CASSKPGEGDSYEQYF TGCGCCAGCAGCAAACCCGGAGAGGGGGACTCCTACGAGCAGTACTTC TRBV5-1 . TRBJ2-7 .
CASSPESVGQPQHF TGCGCCAGCAGCCCGGAATCGGTAGGTCAGCCCCAGCATTTT TRBV5-1 . TRBJ1-5 .
CAWSVLGSWTEAFF TGTGCCTGGAGTGTGTTGGGGTCCTGGACTGAAGCTTTCTTT TRBV30 . TRBJ1-1 .
CAWSVGGLDNEQFF TGTGCCTGGAGTGTAGGGGGTCTCGACAATGAGCAGTTCTTC TRBV30 . TRBJ2-1 .
CASSQEGGLGYNEQFF TGTGCCAGCAGCCAAGAGGGGGGGCTCGGATACAATGAGCAGTTCTTC TRBV4-2 . TRBJ2-1 .
CASSRAQGSTEAFF TGCGCCAGCAGCCGCGCACAGGGGAGCACTGAAGCTTTCTTT TRBV4-1 TRBD1 TRBJ1-1 .
CASSHSRGPIYGYTF TGTGCCAGCAGCCACTCGAGGGGACCGATCTATGGCTACACCTTC TRBV6-5 . TRBJ1-2 .
CAPRVLAYGYTF TGTGCCCCCAGGGTTTTGGCCTATGGCTACACCTTC TRBV2 . TRBJ1-2 .
CASSRSPQGLRSNEQFF TGCGCCAGCAGCCGAAGCCCCCAGGGCTTAAGGTCGAATGAGCAGTTCTTC TRBV4-1 . TRBJ2-1 .
CASSEDRGGSFGNQPQHF TGTGCCAGCAGTGAAGACAGGGGAGGTAGTTTCGGCAATCAGCCCCAGCATTTT TRBV6-1 TRBD1 TRBJ1-5 .
CASSYGGNEQYF TGTGCCAGCAGTTACGGGGGTAACGAGCAGTACTTC TRBV6-5 . TRBJ2-7 .
CASRNGQASTDTQYF TGTGCCAGCAGAAACGGACAGGCTAGCACAGATACGCAGTATTTT TRBV27 TRBD1 TRBJ2-3 .
CASRRTGADTGELFF TGTGCCAGCAGGCGGACAGGGGCGGACACCGGGGAGCTGTTTTTT TRBV6-1 TRBD1 TRBJ2-2 .
CSATGGDRLYTSADTQYF TGCAGCGCCACAGGGGGCGATCGGCTTTATACGTCGGCAGATACGCAGTATTTT TRBV29-1 TRBD1 TRBJ2-3 .
CAWRSDSYEQYF TGTGCCTGGAGATCGGACAGCTACGAGCAGTACTTC TRBV30 . TRBJ2-7 few
CASSLGGTQPQHF TGCGCCAGCAGCTTGGGTGGAACTCAGCCCCAGCATTTT TRBV5-1 . TRBJ1-5 few
CAWSVGQGGDTQYF TGTGCCTGGAGTGTAGGTCAGGGAGGAGATACGCAGTATTTT TRBV30 . TRBJ2-3 .
CASRTGGQATGELFF TGTGCCAGCAGAACGGGCGGCCAGGCGACCGGGGAGCTGTTTTTT TRBV27 . TRBJ2-2 .
CASSPGGKLFF TGTGCCAGCAGCCCAGGCGGAAAACTGTTTTTT TRBV9 . TRBJ1-4 few
CASSPRPTSGQETQYF TGCGCCAGCAGCCCCCGACCGACTAGCGGACAAGAGACCCAGTACTTC TRBV4-1 TRBD2 TRBJ2-5 few
CATSRGRRDTQYF TGTGCCACCAGCAGAGGTCGGAGAGATACGCAGTATTTT TRBV15 . TRBJ2-3 few
CAWSRVPDTQYF TGTGCCTGGAGCAGGGTCCCAGATACGCAGTATTTT TRBV30 . TRBJ2-3 .
CASSYSGREDTDTQYF TGTGCCAGCAGTTACTCGGGCAGGGAGGACACAGATACGCAGTATTTT TRBV6-5 . TRBJ2-3 .
CASSPTGLAGPTDTQYF TGTGCCAGCAGCCCGACTGGACTAGCGGGTCCCACAGATACGCAGTATTTT TRBV7-2 TRBD2 TRBJ2-3 .
CASSLRTRETQYF TGTGCCAGCAGCTTAAGGACGAGGGAGACCCAGTACTTC TRBV7-9 . TRBJ2-5 .
CASSNPGSPLHF TGCGCCAGCAGCAACCCGGGTTCACCCCTCCACTTT TRBV5-1 . TRBJ1-6 .
CASSLMAEENIQYF TGTGCCAGCAGCTTAATGGCAGAAGAAAACATTCAGTACTTC TRBV13 . TRBJ2-4 .
CASSLVASGSYGYTF TGTGCCAGCAGCCTGGTTGCATCCGGGTCATATGGCTACACCTTC TRBV5-6 . TRBJ1-2 .
CASSEPTSGEWSTGELFF TGTGCCAGCAGTGAACCGACTAGCGGGGAATGGAGCACCGGGGAGCTGTTTTTT TRBV25-1 TRBD2 TRBJ2-2 .
CASSQDPLMRGSLHF TGCGCCAGCAGCCAAGATCCGCTGATGAGGGGGTCCCTCCACTTT TRBV4-1 . TRBJ1-6 .
CASSSGRTEAFF TGTGCCAGCAGCTCAGGGAGGACTGAAGCTTTCTTT TRBV5-6 . TRBJ1-1 few
CASSPGGPADTQYF TGTGCCAGCAGCCCGGGGGGGCCTGCAGATACGCAGTATTTT TRBV25-1 TRBD2 TRBJ2-3 few